This TCR beta chain comes out of a study of shared clonotypes between healthy human individuals. Study as a whole: Each donor had three CD4 naive, three CD4 memory, two CD8 naive and one CD8 memory plate. Study conclusions and caveats: Only blood was sampled, and tissue TCR repertoires likely differ from blood ones. Non-shared clonotypes were found to have lower generation probabilities than the clonotypes that were shared by all four of the sorted-subset donors.

TCRdb's copy holds only in-frame clones and misses some; the assay was immunoSEQ multiplex PCR. The sample has millions of clones, more than 90% seen once; the top ten hold 0.14%. The CDR3 runs to 16 residues. CDR1 and CDR2 from the germline V gene are KGHSH and LQKENI. Unmatched junction bases numbered 7, after V lost 2 bases and J lost 3 bases. Splitting of CD4+ cells produced CD45RA+ naive and CD45RA-negative memory subsets. With regard to this clone: The antigen is undetermined.

The TCR originated in a man aged 18 to 29 in good health. Sequenced material: naive CD4+ T cells sorted from blood. Subset in this sample: CD45RA+ positively selected. The rearrangement links TRBV18 to TRBJ1-5, with 7 bases aligning to TRBD1. CDR3 protein: CASSPAGQSINQPQHF. CDR3 bases: TGTGCCAGCTCACCAGCGGGACAGTCGATCAATCAGCCCCAGCATTTT.